This T cell receptor (beta chain) was captured by sequencing in a study of T cell responses to AZD1222 COVID-19 vaccine. Study-level findings and limits: The donor group comprised mostly white British people and more females; the analysis possibly underestimated clonal diversity.

Germline assignment: CDR1 MDHEN and CDR2 SYDVKM. Trimming took 1 base from V and 9 from J, leaving 9 bases between them. The CDR3 consists of 12 residues. This clone counts as medium-sized (0.01 to 0.1%). Its target is not known. Data came from immunoSEQ multiplex PCR; TCRdb stores just in-frame clones and leaves some out. The sample lists 85,000 to 130,000 clones, 88% seen once, with about 8.7% in the top ten. This chain links TRBV28 with TRBJ1-1; unclear D gene. The TCR sequence derives from an adult in good health. This sample comprised peripheral blood, obtained on day 0 of AZD1222 vaccination. The CDR3 here is CASSLLVEKAFF. The CDR3 region has the DNA TGTGCCAGCAGTTTATTGGTGGAGAAAGCTTTCTTT.